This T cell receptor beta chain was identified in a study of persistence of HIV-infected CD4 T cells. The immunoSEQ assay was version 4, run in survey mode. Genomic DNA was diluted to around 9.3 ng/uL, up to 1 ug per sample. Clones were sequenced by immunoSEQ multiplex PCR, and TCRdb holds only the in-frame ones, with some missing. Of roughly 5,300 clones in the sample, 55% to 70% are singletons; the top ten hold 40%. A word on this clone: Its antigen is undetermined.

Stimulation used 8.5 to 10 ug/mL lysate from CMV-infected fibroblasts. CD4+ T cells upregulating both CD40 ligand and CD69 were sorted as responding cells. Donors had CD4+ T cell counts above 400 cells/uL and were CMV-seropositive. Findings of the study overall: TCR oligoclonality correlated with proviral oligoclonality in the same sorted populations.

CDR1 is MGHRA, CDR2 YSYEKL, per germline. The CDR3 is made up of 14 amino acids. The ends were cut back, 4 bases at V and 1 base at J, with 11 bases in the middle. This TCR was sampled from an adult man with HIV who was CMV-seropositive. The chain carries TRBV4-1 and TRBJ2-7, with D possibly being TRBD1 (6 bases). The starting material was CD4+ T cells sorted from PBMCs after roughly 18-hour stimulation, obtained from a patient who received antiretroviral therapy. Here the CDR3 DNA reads TGCGCCAGCAGCCGGCCCGGACAGTCCTACGAGCAGTACTTC. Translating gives CASSRPGQSYEQYF.